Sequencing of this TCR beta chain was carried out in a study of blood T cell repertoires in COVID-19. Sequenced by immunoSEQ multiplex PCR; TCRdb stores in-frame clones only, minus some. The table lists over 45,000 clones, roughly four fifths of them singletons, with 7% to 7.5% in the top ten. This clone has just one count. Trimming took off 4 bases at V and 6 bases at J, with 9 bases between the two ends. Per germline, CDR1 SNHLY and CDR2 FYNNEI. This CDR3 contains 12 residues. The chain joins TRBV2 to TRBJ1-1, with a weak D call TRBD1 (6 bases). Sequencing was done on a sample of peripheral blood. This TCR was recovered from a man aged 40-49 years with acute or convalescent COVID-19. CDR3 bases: TGTGCCAGCAGTGTTGACAGGCCTGAAGCTTTCTTT. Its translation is CASSVDRPEAFF.